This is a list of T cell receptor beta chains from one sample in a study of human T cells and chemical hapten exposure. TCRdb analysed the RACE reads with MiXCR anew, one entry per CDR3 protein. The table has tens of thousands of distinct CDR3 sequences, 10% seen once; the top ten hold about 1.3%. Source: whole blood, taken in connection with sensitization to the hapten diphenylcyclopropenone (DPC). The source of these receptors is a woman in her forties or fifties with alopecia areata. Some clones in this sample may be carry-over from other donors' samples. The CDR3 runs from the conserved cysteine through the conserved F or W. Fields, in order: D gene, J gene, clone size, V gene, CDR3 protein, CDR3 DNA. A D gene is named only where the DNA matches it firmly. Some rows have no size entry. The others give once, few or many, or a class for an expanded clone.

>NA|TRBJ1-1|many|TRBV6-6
CASSGAGTKRAFF
TGTGCCAGCAGTGGAGCTGGGACAAAGAGGGCTTTCTTT
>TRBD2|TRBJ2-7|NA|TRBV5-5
CASSWTSGTYEQYF
TGTGCCAGCTCCTGGACTAGCGGGACCTACGAGCAGTACTTC
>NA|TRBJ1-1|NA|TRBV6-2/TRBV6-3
CASSYGKYGEKNTEAFF
TGTGCCAGCAGTTACGGAAAGTACGGTGAGAAGAACACTGAAGCTTTCTTT
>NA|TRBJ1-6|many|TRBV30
CAWEHRANSPLHF
TGTGCCTGGGAACACAGGGCGAATTCACCCCTCCACTTT
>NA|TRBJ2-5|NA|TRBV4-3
CASSQEGPGQETQYF
TGCGCCAGCAGCCAAGAAGGCCCAGGTCAAGAGACCCAGTACTTC
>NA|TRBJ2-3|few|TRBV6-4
CASSDSGGSTDTQYF
TGTGCCAGCAGTGACTCCGGCGGTAGCACAGATACGCAGTATTTT
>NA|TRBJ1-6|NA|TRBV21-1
CASSKGESYNSPLHF
TGTGCCAGCAGCAAAGGGGAATCCTATAATTCACCCCTCCACTTT
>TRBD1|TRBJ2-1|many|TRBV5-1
CASSATGQGYNEQFF
TGCGCCAGCAGCGCGACGGGACAGGGTTACAATGAGCAGTTCTTC
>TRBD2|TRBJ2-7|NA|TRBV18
CASSPGRGSVEQYF
TGTGCCAGCTCACCAGGGAGGGGCTCGGTCGAGCAGTACTTC
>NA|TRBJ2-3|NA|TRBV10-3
CAISEGLSTDTQYF
TGTGCCATCAGTGAGGGACTTTCCACAGATACGCAGTATTTT
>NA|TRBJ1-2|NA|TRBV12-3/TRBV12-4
CASSLARGNYGYTF
TGTGCCAGCAGTTTAGCGCGGGGAAACTATGGCTACACCTTC
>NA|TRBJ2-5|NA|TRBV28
CASSPRARRLQETQYF
TGTGCCAGCAGTCCAAGGGCCAGGAGGTTACAAGAGACCCAGTACTTC
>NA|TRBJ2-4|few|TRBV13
CASSPPWGAKNIQYF
TGTGCCAGCAGCCCTCCATGGGGGGCCAAAAACATTCAGTACTTC
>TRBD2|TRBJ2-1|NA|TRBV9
CASSVSGRAAEQFF
TGTGCCAGCAGCGTGAGCGGGAGGGCCGCGGAGCAGTTCTTC
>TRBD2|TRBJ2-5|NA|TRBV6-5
CASSSSSGRQETQYF
TGTGCCAGCAGCTCCTCTAGCGGGAGACAAGAGACCCAGTACTTC
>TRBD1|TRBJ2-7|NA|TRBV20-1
CSARGGDRDPYEQYF
TGCAGTGCTAGAGGGGGCGACAGGGACCCCTACGAGCAGTACTTC
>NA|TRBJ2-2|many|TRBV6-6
CASSYENTGELFF
TGTGCCAGCAGTTACGAGAACACCGGGGAGCTGTTTTTT
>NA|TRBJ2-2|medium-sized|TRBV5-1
CASSPPTGELFF
TGCGCCAGCAGTCCCCCCACCGGGGAGCTGTTTTTT
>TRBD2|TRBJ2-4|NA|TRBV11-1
CASSLLAGAKNIQYF
TGTGCCAGCAGCTTATTAGCGGGAGCCAAAAACATTCAGTACTTC
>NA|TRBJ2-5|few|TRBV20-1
CSAPQGSETQYF
TGCAGTGCTCCGCAGGGATCGGAGACCCAGTACTTC
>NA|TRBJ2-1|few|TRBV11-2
CASSLDLGFREQFF
TGTGCCAGCAGCTTAGACCTAGGATTCAGGGAGCAGTTCTTC
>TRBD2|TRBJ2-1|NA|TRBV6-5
CASSSPGGYNEQFF
TGTGCCAGCAGTTCGCCGGGAGGGTACAATGAGCAGTTCTTC
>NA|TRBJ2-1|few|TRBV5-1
CASSLGAPSSYNEQFF
TGCGCCAGCAGCTTGGGGGCGCCTAGCTCCTACAATGAGCAGTTCTTC
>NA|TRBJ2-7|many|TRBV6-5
CASSLAGQGSYEQYF
TGTGCCAGCAGTCTAGCGGGACAGGGGTCCTACGAGCAGTACTTC
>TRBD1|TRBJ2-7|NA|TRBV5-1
CASSLEQGASEQYF
TGCGCCAGCAGCTTGGAACAGGGGGCAAGTGAGCAGTACTTC
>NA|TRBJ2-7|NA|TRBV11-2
CASTLRPDIYEQYF
TGTGCCAGCACCCTTAGGCCGGACATCTACGAGCAGTACTTC
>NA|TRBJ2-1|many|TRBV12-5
CASGLTTDSPKFF
TGTGCTAGTGGTTTGACTACGGACAGTCCTAAGTTCTTC
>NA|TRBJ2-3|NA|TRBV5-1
CASSKGLSTDTQYF
TGCGCCAGCAGCAAGGGACTCAGCACAGATACGCAGTATTTT
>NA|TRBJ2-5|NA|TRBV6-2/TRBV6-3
CASSGVQETQYF
TGTGCCAGCTCTGGGGTTCAGGAGACCCAGTACTTC
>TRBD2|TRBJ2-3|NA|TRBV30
CAWSLGGITDTQYF
TGTGCCTGGAGTCTGGGGGGGATCACAGATACGCAGTATTTT
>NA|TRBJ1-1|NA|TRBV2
CAGMDGPGLGNEAFF
TGTGCCGGAATGGACGGGCCAGGGTTGGGTAATGAAGCTTTCTTT
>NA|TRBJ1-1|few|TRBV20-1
CSASVGGNTEAFF
TGCAGTGCTAGCGTGGGAGGGAACACTGAAGCTTTCTTT
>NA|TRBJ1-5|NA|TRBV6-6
CASSYSTREDQPQHF
TGTGCCAGCAGTTACTCGACCAGAGAGGATCAGCCCCAGCATTTT
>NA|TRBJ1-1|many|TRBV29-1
CSVATGNTEAFF
TGCAGCGTTGCGACGGGGAACACTGAAGCTTTCTTT
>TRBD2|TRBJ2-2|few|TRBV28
CASRSTSGRATGELFF
TGTGCCAGCAGGTCTACTAGCGGGAGGGCAACCGGGGAGCTGTTTTTT